This record looks at one T cell receptor beta chain sequence and its context. The data derive from a study of shared clonotypes between healthy human individuals. Using immunoSEQ multiplex PCR, the repertoire was profiled, and TCRdb retains in-frame clones only, with some absent. The table lists roughly 2.2 million clones, 92% of them singletons. The CDR3 extends over 12 amino acids. CDR1 and CDR2 (germline): SQVTM, ANQGSEA. Trimming took off 4 bases at V and 3 bases at J, with 10 bases between the two ends. The sample taken for sequencing was naive CD4+ T cells from PBMCs. Stated subset: CD45RA+ positively selected. The rearrangement links TRBV29-1 to TRBJ2-7; D is unclear. The TCR sequence derives from a man between 18 and 35 years old in good health. Some clones in this sample may be carry-over from other donors' samples. CDR3: CSVANLLYEQYF. DNA of the CDR3: TGCAGCGTTGCCAACCTCCTCTACGAGCAGTACTTC.